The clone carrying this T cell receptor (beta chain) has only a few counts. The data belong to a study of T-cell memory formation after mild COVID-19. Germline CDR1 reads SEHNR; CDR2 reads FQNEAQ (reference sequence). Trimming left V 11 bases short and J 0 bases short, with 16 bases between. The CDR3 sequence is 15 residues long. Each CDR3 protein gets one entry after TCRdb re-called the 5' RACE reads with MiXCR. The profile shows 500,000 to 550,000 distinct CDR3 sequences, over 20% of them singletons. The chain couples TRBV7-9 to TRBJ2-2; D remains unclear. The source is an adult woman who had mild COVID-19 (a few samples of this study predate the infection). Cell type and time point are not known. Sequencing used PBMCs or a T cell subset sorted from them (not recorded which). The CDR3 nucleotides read TGTGCCGTGAGTACCCAAGACCCGAACACCGGGGAGCTGTTTTTT. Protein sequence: CAVSTQDPNTGELFF.